This T cell receptor (beta chain) was profiled in a study of radiotherapy plus CTLA-4 blockade in lung cancer. Method: immunoSEQ multiplex PCR; TCRdb's copy keeps in-frame clones and lacks some. Among around 110,000 clones listed, more than 75% were seen once. The receptor was isolated from a human donor with non-small cell lung cancer that progressed on radiotherapy plus ipilimumab. Some clones in this sample may be carry-over from other donors' samples. This sample comprised peripheral blood, obtained from a patient treated with radiotherapy plus ipilimumab.

For the CDR3, the DNA is TGTGCCAGCAGTGAATTGATGGGGGGCGCGGACTATGGCTACACCTTC. Protein product: CASSELMGGADYGYTF. The chain couples TRBV6-1 to TRBJ1-2, with D tentatively TRBD1 (6 bases). V lost 2 bases to trimming and J lost 3 bases, with 16 bases between them. The CDR3 consists of 16 residues. CDR1 and CDR2 (germline): MNHNS, SASEGT.